This T cell receptor beta chain comes out of a study of early T cells in non-severe SARS-CoV-2 infection. Study information: Bulk RNA taken from unsorted whole blood was sequenced, leaving chains unpaired.

V dropped 0 bases and J dropped 2 bases, with 6 bases sitting between them. CDR1 is SGHRS and CDR2 is YFSETQ in the germline V gene. The CDR3 has 13 amino acids. This clonotype has a count of ten or more. Individual cDNA molecules received unique molecular identifiers during library preparation. TCRdb used MiXCR to reprocess the 5' RACE reads, holding one entry per CDR3 protein. The sample gives around 56,000 distinct CDR3 sequences, about 7.6% of which show up once; about 10% is in the top ten. This chain joins TRBV5-1 and TRBJ2-7; no clear D gene. This TCR derives from an adult who was a healthcare worker with PCR-confirmed SARS-CoV-2 infection or an uninfected control (not recorded which). The source was whole blood, collected at baseline. CDR3 in DNA: TGCGCCAGCAGCTTGGCGGATGCCTACGAGCAGTACTTC. It encodes CASSLADAYEQYF.